This TCR beta chain was profiled in a study of cytomegalovirus exposure and HLA in healthy donors. On the study more broadly: In an earlier analysis, approximately 120 million unique TCR beta sequences were found from some 180 million T cells. Early release data held around 82 million unique TCRs from HLA-typed donors.

In regard to this clone: Its antigen remains unknown. The junction shows a germline mismatch at one end, possibly a read error.

Broader study findings: Most observed TCR sequences were rare, whereas some public TCRs were detected in many donors. Confirmation in vitro established that a few CMV-associated chains were specific for CMV antigens.

Per the germline V gene, CDR1 is MNHEY and CDR2 is SVGAGI. The CDR3 has 15 residues. PCR primers comprised 60 Vbeta and 13 Jbeta primers. Assay used: immunoSEQ multiplex PCR; TCRdb lists only in-frame clones, some missing. The ten top clones account for 0.85% to 1%, within a sample of 110,000 to 150,000 clones. The TCR comes from a male donor in good health and CMV-seronegative. V gene TRBV6-5 combines with J gene TRBJ1-3; 7 nucleotides match TRBD1. The specimen sequenced was PBMCs. CDR3 residues: CASMRQGSLGHTIYF. The CDR3 DNA is TGTGCCAGCATGCGACAGGGCAGCCTTGGACACACCATATATTTT.